In this sample, the clone carrying this T cell receptor (beta chain) turned up once. The data stem from a study of blood T cell repertoires in COVID-19. Germline lookup yields CDR1 LGHNA and CDR2 YSLEER. The CDR3 sequence is 15 residues long. Trimming removed 4 bases from V and 2 bases from J, with 15 bases in between. Assay: immunoSEQ multiplex PCR; the TCRdb copy retains only in-frame clones and omits some. The repertoire holds over 10,000 clones, over 70% seen once, with around 40% in the top ten. This clonotype originated in a man aged 80 or over with acute or convalescent COVID-19. The V gene is TRBV4-3, the J gene TRBJ2-7; D is unresolved. Sequencing input: peripheral blood. The CDR3 sequence is CASSPEWPGPYEQYF. The CDR3 bases are TGCGCCAGCAGCCCAGAATGGCCGGGTCCCTACGAGCAGTACTTC.